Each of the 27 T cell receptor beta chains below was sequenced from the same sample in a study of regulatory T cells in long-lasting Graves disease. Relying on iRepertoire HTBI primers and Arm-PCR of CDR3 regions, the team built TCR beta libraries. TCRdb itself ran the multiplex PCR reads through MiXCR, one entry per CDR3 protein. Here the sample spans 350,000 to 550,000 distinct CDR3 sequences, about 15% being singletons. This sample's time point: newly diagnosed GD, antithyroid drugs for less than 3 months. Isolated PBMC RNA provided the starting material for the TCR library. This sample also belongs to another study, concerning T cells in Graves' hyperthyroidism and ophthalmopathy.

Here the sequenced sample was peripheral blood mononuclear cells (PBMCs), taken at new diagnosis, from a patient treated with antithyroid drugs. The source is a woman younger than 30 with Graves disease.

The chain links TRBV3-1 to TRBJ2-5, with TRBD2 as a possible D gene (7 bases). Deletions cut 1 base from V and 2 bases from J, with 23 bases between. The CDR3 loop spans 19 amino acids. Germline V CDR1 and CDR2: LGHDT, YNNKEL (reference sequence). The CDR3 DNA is TGTGCCAGCAGCCAAGGACAGGCTAGCGGAAATCCCCCTCAAGAGACCCAGTACTTC. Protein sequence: CASSQGQASGNPPQETQYF.

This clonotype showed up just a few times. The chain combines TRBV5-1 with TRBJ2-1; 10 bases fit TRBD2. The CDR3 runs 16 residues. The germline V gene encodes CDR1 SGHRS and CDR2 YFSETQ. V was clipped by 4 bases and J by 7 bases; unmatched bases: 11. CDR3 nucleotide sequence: TGCGCCAGCAGCCCGGGACTAGCGCTGGTTATAAATGAGCAGTTCTTC. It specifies CASSPGLALVINEQFF. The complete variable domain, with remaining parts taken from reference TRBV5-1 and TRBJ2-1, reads KAGVTQTPRYLIKTRGQQVTLSCSPISGHRSVSWYQQTPGQGLQFLFEYFSETQRNKGNFPGRFSGRQFSNSRSEMNVSTLELGDSALYLCASSPGLALVINEQFFGPGTRLTVL.

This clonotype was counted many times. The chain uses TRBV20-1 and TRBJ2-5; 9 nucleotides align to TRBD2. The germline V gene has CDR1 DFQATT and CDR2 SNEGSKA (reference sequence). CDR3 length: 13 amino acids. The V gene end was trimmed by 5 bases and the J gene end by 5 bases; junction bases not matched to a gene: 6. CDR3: CSARPGLAETQYF. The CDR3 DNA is TGCAGTGCTCGTCCGGGACTAGCCGAGACCCAGTACTTC.

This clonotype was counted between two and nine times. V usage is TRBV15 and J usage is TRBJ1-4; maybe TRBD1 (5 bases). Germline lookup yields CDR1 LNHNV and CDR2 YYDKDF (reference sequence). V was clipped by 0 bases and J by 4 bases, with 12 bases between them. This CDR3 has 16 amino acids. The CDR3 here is CATSRDRVGFNEKLFF. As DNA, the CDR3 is TGTGCCACCAGCAGAGACAGGGTGGGCTTTAATGAAAAACTGTTTTTT.

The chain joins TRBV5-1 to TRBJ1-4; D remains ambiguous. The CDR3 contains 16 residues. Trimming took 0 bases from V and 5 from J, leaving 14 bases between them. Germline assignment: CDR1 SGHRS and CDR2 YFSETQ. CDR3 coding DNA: TGCGCCAGCAGCTTGGTCTCGGGGTCGCGAAATGAAAAACTGTTTTTT. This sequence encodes CASSLVSGSRNEKLFF.

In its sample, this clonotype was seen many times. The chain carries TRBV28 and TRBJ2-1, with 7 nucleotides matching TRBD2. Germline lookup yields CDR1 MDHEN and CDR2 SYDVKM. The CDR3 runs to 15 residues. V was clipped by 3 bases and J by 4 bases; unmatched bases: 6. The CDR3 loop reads CASSFLERGYNEQFF. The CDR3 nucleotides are TGTGCCAGCAGTTTTCTCGAGCGGGGTTACAATGAGCAGTTCTTC.

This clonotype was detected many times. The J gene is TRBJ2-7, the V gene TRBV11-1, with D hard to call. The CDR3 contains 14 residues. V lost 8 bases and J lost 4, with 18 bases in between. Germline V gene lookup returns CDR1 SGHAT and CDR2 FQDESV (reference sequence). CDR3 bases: TGTGCCAGCGGCACTTTTACAGCACCTTACGAGCAGTACTTC. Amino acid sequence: CASGTFTAPYEQYF. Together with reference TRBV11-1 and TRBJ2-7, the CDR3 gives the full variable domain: EAEVAQSPRYKITEKSQAVAFWCDPISGHATLYWYRQILGQGPELLVQFQDESVVDDSQLPKDRFSAERLKGVDSTLKIQPAELGDSAMYLCASGTFTAPYEQYFGPGTRLTVT.

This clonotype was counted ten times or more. The DNA for the CDR3 is TGTGCCAGCAGCGGCTTGGGACTAGCGAATGTCTACGAGCAGTACTTC. Amino acids: CASSGLGLANVYEQYF. The rearrangement joins TRBV7-9 to TRBJ2-7; TRBD2 aligns across 10 bases. The V gene's germline CDR1 is SEHNR and CDR2 FQNEAQ (reference sequence). The CDR3 totals 16 residues. Trimming took 5 bases from V and 3 from J; bases not matched to a gene: 10.

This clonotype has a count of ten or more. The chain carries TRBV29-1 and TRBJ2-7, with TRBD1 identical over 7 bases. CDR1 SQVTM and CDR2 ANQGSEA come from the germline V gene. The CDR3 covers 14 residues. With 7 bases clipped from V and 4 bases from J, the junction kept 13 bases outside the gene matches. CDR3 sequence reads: CSAMTGPPRYEQYF. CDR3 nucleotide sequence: TGCAGCGCCATGACAGGGCCCCCGAGGTACGAGCAGTACTTC.

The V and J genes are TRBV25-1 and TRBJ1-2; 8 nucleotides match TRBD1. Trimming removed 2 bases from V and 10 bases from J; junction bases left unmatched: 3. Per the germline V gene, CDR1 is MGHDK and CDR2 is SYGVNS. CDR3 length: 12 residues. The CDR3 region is CASSEPGQVYTF. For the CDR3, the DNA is TGTGCCAGCAGTGAACCGGGACAGGTCTACACCTTC.

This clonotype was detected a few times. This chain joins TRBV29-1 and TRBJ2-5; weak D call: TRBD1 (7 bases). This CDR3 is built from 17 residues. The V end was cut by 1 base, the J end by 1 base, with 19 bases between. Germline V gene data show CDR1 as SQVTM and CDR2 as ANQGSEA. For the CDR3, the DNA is TGCAGCGTTGAAGCCCTTCCAGGGGGGACCAGCCAAGAGACCCAGTACTTC. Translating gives CSVEALPGGTSQETQYF.

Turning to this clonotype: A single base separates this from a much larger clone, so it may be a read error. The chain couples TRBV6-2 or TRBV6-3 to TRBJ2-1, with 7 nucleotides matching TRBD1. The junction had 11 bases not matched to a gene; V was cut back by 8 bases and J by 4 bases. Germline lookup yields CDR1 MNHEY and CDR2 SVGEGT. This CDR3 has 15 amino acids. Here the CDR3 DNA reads TGTGCCAGCCAGGGTTCCGGGACAGCTTACAATGAGCAGTTCTTC. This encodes CASQGSGTAYNEQFF.

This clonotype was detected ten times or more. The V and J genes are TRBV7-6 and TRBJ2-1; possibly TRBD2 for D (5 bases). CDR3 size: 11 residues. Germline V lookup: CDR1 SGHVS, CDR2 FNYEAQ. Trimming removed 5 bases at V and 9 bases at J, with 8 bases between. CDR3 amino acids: CASSPGGEQFF. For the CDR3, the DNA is TGTGCCAGCAGCCCCGGAGGTGAGCAGTTCTTC.

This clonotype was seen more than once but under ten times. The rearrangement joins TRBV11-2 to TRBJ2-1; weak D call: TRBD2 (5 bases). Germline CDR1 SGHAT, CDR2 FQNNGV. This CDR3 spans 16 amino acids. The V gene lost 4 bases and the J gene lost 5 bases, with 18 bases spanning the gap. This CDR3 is CASSSTGGPRNNEQFF. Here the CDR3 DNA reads TGTGCCAGCAGCTCCACCGGAGGTCCACGGAACAATGAGCAGTTCTTC. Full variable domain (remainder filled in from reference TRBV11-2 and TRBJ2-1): EAGVAQSPRYKIIEKRQSVAFWCNPISGHATLYWYQQILGQGPKLLIQFQNNGVVDDSQLPKDRFSAERLKGVDSTLKIQPAKLEDSAVYLCASSSTGGPRNNEQFFGPGTRLTVL.

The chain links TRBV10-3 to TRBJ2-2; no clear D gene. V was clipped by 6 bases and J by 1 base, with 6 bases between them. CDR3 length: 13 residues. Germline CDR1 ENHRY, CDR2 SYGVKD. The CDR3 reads CAISQENTGELFF. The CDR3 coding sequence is TGTGCCATCAGCCAGGAGAACACCGGGGAGCTGTTTTTT.

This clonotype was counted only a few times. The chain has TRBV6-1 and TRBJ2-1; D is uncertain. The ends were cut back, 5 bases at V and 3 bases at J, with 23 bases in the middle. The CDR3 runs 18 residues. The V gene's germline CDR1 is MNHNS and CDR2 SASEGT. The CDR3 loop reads CASSISLLTVQIYNEQFF. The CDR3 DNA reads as TGTGCCAGCAGTATCTCACTACTGACCGTACAGATCTACAATGAGCAGTTCTTC.

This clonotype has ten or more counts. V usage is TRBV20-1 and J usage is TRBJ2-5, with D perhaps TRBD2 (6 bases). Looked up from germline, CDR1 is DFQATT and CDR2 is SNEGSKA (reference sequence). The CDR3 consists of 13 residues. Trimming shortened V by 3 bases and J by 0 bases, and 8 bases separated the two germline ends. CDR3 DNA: TGCAGTGCTAGGTGGACTAACCAAGAGACCCAGTACTTC. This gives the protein CSARWTNQETQYF.

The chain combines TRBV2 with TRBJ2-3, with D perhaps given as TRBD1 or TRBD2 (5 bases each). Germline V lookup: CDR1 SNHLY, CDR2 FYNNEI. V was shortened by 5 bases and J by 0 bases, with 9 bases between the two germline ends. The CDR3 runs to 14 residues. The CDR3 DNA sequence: TGTGCCAGCAGTCTGGGGGATAGCACAGATACGCAGTATTTT. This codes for CASSLGDSTDTQYF.

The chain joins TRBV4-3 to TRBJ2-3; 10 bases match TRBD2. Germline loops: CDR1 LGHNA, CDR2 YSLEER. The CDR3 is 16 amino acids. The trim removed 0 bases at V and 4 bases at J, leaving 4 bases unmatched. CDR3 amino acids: CASSQEPSGSSDTQYF. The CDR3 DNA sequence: TGCGCCAGCAGCCAAGAGCCTAGCGGGAGCTCAGATACGCAGTATTTT.

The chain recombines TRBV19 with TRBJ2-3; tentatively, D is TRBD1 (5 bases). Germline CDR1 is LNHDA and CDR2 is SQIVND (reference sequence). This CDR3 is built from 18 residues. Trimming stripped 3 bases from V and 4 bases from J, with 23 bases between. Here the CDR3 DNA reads TGTGCCAGTAGTATTAGGGGCCAAGGGAACGGCCGTTCAGATACGCAGTATTTT. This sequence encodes CASSIRGQGNGRSDTQYF.

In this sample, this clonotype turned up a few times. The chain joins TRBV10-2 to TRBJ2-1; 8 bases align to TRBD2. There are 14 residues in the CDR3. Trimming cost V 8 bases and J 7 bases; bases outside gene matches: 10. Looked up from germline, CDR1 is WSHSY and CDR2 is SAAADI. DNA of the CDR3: TGCGCCAGCGCCCCCGGGAGGGCCAGGAATGAGCAGTTCTTC. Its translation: CASAPGRARNEQFF.

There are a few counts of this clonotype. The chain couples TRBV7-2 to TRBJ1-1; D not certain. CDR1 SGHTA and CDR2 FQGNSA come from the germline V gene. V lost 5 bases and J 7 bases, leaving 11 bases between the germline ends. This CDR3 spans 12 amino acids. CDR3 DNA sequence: TGTGCCAGCAGCCGTCTCGTCGGTGAAGCTTTCTTT. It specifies CASSRLVGEAFF. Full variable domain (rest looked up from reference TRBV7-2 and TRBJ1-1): GAGVSQSPSNKVTEKGKDVELRCDPISGHTALYWYRQSLGQGLEFLIYFQGNSAPDKSGLPSDRFSAERTGGSVSTLTIQRTQQEDSAVYLCASSRLVGEAFFGQGTRLTVV.

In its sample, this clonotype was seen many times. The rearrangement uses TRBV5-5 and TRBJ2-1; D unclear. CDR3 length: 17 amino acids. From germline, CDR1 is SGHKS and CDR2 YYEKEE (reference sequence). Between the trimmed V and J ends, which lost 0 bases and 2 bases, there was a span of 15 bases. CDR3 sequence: CASSLVWRGRTYNEQFF. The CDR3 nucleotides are TGTGCCAGCAGCTTGGTATGGAGAGGTAGAACCTACAATGAGCAGTTCTTC.

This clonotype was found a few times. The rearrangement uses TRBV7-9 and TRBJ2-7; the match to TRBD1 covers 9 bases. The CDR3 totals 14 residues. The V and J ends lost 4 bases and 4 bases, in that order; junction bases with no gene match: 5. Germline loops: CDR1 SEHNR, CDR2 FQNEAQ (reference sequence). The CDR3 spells CASSYRDRVYEQYF. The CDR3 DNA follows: TGTGCCAGCAGCTACCGGGACAGGGTATACGAGCAGTACTTC.

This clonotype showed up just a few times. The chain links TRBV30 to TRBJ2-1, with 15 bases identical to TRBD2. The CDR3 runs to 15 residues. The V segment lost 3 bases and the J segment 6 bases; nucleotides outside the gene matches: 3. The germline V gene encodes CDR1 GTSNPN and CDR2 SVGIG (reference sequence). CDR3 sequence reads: CAWSMGLAGGNEQFF. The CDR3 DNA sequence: TGTGCCTGGAGCATGGGACTAGCGGGAGGCAATGAGCAGTTCTTC.

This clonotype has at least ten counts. The CDR3 here is CASSLAGTNQETQYF. CDR3 DNA: TGTGCCAGCAGCCTAGCGGGGACTAACCAAGAGACCCAGTACTTC. The chain links TRBV11-2 to TRBJ2-5, with TRBD2 identical over 9 bases. The germline CDR1 and CDR2 sequences are SGHAT and FQNNGV. This CDR3 region has 15 residues. Losses at the gene ends were 5 bases for V and 0 bases for J; bases not matched to a gene: 4.

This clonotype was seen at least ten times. CDR3 sequence reads: CASSRASNTGELFF. CDR3 DNA sequence: TGTGCCAGCAGTAGGGCTTCGAACACCGGGGAGCTGTTTTTT. This chain uses TRBV6-1 with TRBJ2-2; no clear D gene. The length of the CDR3 is 14 residues. Trimming took off 5 bases at V and 0 bases at J, with 7 bases between the two ends. CDR1 and CDR2 (germline): MNHNS, SASEGT.